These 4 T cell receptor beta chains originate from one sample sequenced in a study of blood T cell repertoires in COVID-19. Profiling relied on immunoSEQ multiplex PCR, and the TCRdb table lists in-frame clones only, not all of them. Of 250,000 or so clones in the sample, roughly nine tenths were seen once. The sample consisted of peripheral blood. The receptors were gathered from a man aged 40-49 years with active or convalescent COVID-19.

The chain's CDR3 is CASSLMGVRSEQFF. Written as DNA, the CDR3 is TGTGCCAGCAGTTTAATGGGAGTACGCAGTGAGCAGTTCTTC. The V call is TRBV27, the J call TRBJ2-1; tentatively, D is TRBD2 (5 bases). Trimming removed 2 bases at V and 9 bases at J, with 14 bases between. The CDR3 spans 14 residues. From germline, CDR1 is MNHEY and CDR2 SMNVEV (reference sequence).

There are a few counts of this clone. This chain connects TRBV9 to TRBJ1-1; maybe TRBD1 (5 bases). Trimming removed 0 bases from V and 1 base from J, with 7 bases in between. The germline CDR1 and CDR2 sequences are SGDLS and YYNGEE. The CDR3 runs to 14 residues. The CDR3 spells CASSVEDTNTEAFF. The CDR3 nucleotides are TGTGCCAGCAGCGTAGAGGACACGAACACTGAAGCTTTCTTT.

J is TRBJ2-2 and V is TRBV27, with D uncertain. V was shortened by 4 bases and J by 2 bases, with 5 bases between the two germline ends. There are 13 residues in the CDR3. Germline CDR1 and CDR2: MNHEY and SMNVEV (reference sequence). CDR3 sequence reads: CASSYTNTGELFF. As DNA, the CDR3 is TGTGCCAGCAGTTACACAAACACCGGGGAGCTGTTTTTT.

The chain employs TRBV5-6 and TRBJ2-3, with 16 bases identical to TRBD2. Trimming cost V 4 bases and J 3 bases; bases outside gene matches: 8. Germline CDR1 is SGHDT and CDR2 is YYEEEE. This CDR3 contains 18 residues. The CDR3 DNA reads TGTGCCAGCAGCCCAATTGGGACTAGCGGGGGGGCGACAGATACGCAGTATTTT. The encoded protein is CASSPIGTSGGATDTQYF.